A single sample gave rise to the 10 T cell receptor beta chains below, sequenced in a study of T cells in Graves' hyperthyroidism and ophthalmopathy. What was amplified from RNA transcripts were TCR beta CDR3 regions. Carried out on the TCR CDR3, a first-round RT-PCR used the HTBI primer set. TCRdb re-called the multiplex PCR reads through MiXCR, storing one row per CDR3 protein. The sample holds hundreds of thousands of distinct CDR3 sequences; around 39% are singletons and the top ten take approximately 8.7%. The sequenced sample was blood. These receptor sequences come from a man aged 18-30 years with Graves' hyperthyroidism.

This clonotype appeared a few times. The junction departs from germline at one end; a sequencing error may be responsible. The genes are TRBV20-1 and TRBJ2-7; 7 bases match TRBD2. This CDR3 comprises 13 residues. The V gene's germline CDR1 is DFQATT and CDR2 SNEGSKA (reference sequence). The CDR3 DNA reads TGCAGTGCTAGAGTGCCTAGCGGCTACGAGCAGTGCTTC. This codes for CSARVPSGYEQCF.

The chain employs TRBV19 and TRBJ1-1; 10 nucleotides match TRBD1. Germline CDR1 and CDR2: LNHDA and SQIVND (reference sequence). The CDR3 spans 16 residues. Unmatched junction bases numbered 9, after V lost 3 bases and J lost 5 bases. The CDR3 spells CASSISGTGVRTEAFF. The CDR3 DNA reads as TGTGCCAGTAGTATTTCCGGGACAGGGGTTCGGACTGAAGCTTTCTTT.

The rearrangement joins TRBV12-3 or TRBV12-4 to TRBJ2-6; D is unclear. The CDR3 has 15 residues. Trimming took 10 bases from V and 0 from J, leaving 13 bases between them. DNA for the CDR3: TGTGCCACCCGCCCCGGCTTCTCTGGGGCCAACGTCCTGACTTTC. Translated, it gives CATRPGFSGANVLTF.

Ten or more counts support this clonotype. V and J are TRBV6-1 and TRBJ1-2; weak D call: TRBD1 (6 bases). This CDR3 region has 13 residues. The germline gives CDR1 MNHNS, CDR2 SASEGT. Trimming removed 6 bases from V and 3 bases from J, with 11 bases in between. CDR3 loop: CASSPQGYYGYTF. The CDR3, as DNA: TGTGCCAGCAGCCCACAGGGCTACTATGGCTACACCTTC.

There are a few counts of this clonotype. The rearrangement joins TRBV7-2 to TRBJ2-2, with D unclear. The CDR3 spans 16 residues. V was clipped by 5 bases and J by 0 bases, with 13 bases between them. Per germline, CDR1 SGHTA and CDR2 FQGNSA. The CDR3: CASSTMALANTGELFF. CDR3 bases: TGTGCCAGCAGCACAATGGCGCTCGCGAACACCGGGGAGCTGTTTTTT.

This clonotype was detected only a few times. The chain has TRBV19 and TRBJ2-5; D gene uncertain. The CDR3 has 14 residues. V lost 3 bases and J 0 bases, leaving 8 bases between the germline ends. From germline, CDR1 is LNHDA and CDR2 SQIVND (reference sequence). CDR3 protein: CASSISMNQETQYF. The CDR3 DNA reads TGTGCCAGTAGTATTTCCATGAACCAAGAGACCCAGTACTTC.

The count of this clonotype is one. The V gene is TRBV7-9, the J gene TRBJ2-5; 9 bases map to TRBD1. The length of the CDR3 is 14 residues. CDR1 and CDR2 (germline): SEHNR, FQNEAQ (reference sequence). The J segment lost 5 bases and the V segment lost 5 bases, leaving 6 bases of the junction unmatched. CDR3 DNA: TGTGCCAGCAGCCCCCGCGGGACAGGGGAGACCCAGTACTTC. It translates to CASSPRGTGETQYF. The full variable domain, completed using reference TRBV7-9 and TRBJ2-5, is DTGVSQNPRHKITKRGQNVTFRCDPISEHNRLYWYRQTLGQGPEFLTYFQNEAQLEKSRLLSDRFSAERPKGSFSTLEIQRTEQGDSAMYLCASSPRGTGETQYFGPGTRLLVL.

This clonotype was counted ten times or more. The chain has TRBV29-1 and TRBJ1-1; no reliable D call. This CDR3 region has 12 residues. V gave up 7 bases and J gave up 2 bases, with 11 bases separating them. The V gene's germline CDR1 is SQVTM and CDR2 ANQGSEA. The CDR3 is CSALPGNTEAFF. For the CDR3, the DNA is TGCAGCGCCCTACCAGGAAACACTGAAGCTTTCTTT.

This chain links TRBV5-8 with TRBJ2-2; unclear D gene. The CDR3 extends over 14 amino acids. The germline V gene encodes CDR1 SGHTS and CDR2 YDEGEE. V lost 1 base to trimming and J lost 1 base, with 5 bases between them. The CDR3 bases are TGTGCCAGCAGCTTGCCCAGGAACACCGGGGAGCTGTTTTTT. Its translation is CASSLPRNTGELFF. The full variable domain, with the rest looked up from reference TRBV5-8 and TRBJ2-2, is EAGVTQSPTHLIKTRGQQATLRCSPISGHTSVYWYQQALGLGLQFLLWYDEGEERNRGNFPPRFSGRQFPNYSSELNVNALELEDSALYLCASSLPRNTGELFFGEGSRLTVL.

At least ten counts were recorded for this clonotype. The chain couples TRBV6-5 to TRBJ1-1; D gene unclear. Looked up from germline, CDR1 is MNHEY and CDR2 is SVGAGI. The V and J ends lost 6 bases and 10 bases respectively, with 9 bases between them. The CDR3 consists of 10 residues. CDR3 region: CASSAGGAFF. The CDR3 bases are TGTGCCAGCAGCGCAGGAGGAGCTTTCTTT.